Following are 5 T cell receptor beta chains from one sample sequenced in a study of blood T cell repertoires in COVID-19. Repertoires were generated with immunoSEQ multiplex PCR, while TCRdb's copy carries only in-frame clones and drops some. The sample yields about 160,000 clones, about four fifths seen once. The material sequenced was peripheral blood. All receptors come from a man aged 60-69 years with active or convalescent COVID-19.

The chain links TRBV14 to TRBJ2-7; maybe TRBD2 (5 bases). V was cut by 2 bases and J by 2 bases, with 10 bases left in between. The CDR3 runs to 14 residues. Germline CDR1 and CDR2: SGHDN and FVKESK. The CDR3 bases are TGTGCCAGCAGCCAATACAGAGCGGCCTACGAGCAGTACTTC. This encodes CASSQYRAAYEQYF.

The CDR3 nucleotides read TGTGCCAGTAGTATAGTTGGTACAGGAAGTTCCAATGAGCAGTTCTTC. Encoded protein: CASSIVGTGSSNEQFF. The chain employs TRBV19 and TRBJ2-1; D is possibly TRBD1 (5 bases). Germline CDR1 and CDR2: LNHDA and SQIVND (reference sequence). V dropped 1 base and J dropped 6 bases, with 16 bases sitting between them. This CDR3 region has 16 residues.

The CDR3, as DNA: TGCGCCAGCAGCGCACAGGGTGAGGGCAAAAACATTCAGTACTTC. It is translated as CASSAQGEGKNIQYF. J is TRBJ2-4 and V is TRBV5-1; tentative D call: TRBD1 (6 bases). CDR1 SGHRS and CDR2 YFSETQ come from the germline V gene. The CDR3 contains 15 residues. V was pared by 4 bases and J by 3 bases, with 14 bases between.

The V call is TRBV28, the J call TRBJ2-3, with D possibly TRBD1 on 6 matching bases. Germline values: CDR1 MDHEN, CDR2 SYDVKM. The CDR3 runs 14 residues. Trimming took off 2 bases at V and 4 bases at J, with 10 bases between the two ends. The chain's CDR3 is CASSLVGAADTQYF. DNA of the CDR3: TGTGCCAGCAGTTTAGTGGGGGCGGCAGATACGCAGTATTTT.

The chain recombines TRBV3-1 (or the pseudogene TRBV3-2) with TRBJ2-2; TRBD1 matches at 7 bases. CDR1 is LGHDT and CDR2 is YNNKEL in the germline V gene (reference sequence). The CDR3 runs to 17 residues. With V trimmed by 3 bases and J by 2 bases, 9 bases remained unmatched. The CDR3 protein is CASSQESRDSNTGELFF. For the CDR3, the DNA is TGTGCCAGCAGCCAGGAAAGCCGGGACAGTAACACCGGGGAGCTGTTTTTT.